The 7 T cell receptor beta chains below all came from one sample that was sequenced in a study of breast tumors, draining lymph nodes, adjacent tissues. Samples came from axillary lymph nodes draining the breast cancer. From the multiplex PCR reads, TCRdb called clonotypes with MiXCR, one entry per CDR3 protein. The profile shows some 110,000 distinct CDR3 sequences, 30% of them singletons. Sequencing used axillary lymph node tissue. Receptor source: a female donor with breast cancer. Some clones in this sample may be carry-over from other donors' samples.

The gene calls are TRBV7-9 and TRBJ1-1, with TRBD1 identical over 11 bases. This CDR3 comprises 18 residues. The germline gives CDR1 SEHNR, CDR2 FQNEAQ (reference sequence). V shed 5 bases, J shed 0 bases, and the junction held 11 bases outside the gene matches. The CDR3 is CASSPRTGGAFMNTEAFF. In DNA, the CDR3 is TGTGCCAGCAGCCCCAGGACAGGGGGCGCATTTATGAACACTGAAGCTTTCTTT.

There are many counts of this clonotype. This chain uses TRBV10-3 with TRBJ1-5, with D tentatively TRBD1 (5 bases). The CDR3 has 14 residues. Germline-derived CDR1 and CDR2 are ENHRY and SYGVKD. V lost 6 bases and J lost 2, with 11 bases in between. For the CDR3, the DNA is TGTGCCATCAGCCCAGGGAATGGCAATCAGCCCCAGCATTTT. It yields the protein CAISPGNGNQPQHF.

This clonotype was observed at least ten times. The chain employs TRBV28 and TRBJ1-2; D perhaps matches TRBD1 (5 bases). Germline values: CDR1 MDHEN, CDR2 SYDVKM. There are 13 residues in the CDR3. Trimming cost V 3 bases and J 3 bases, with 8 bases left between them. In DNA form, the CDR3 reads TGTGCCAGCAGTTTCGTGGGGCACTATGGCTACACCTTC. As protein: CASSFVGHYGYTF.

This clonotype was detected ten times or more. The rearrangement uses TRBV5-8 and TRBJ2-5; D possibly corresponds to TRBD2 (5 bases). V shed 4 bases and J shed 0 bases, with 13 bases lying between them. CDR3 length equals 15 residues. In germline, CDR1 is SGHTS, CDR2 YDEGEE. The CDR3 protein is CASSTSGGYQETQYF. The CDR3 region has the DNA TGTGCCAGCAGCACCTCGGGCGGGTACCAAGAGACCCAGTACTTC.

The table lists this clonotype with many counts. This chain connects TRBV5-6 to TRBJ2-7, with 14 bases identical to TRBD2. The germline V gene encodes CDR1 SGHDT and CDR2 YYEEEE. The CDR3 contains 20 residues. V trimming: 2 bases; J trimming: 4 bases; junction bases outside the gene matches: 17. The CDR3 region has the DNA TGTGCCAGCAGCTTCCGCCTGGGACTAGCGGGAGAGGGAGCTCGGTACGAGCAGTACTTC. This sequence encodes CASSFRLGLAGEGARYEQYF.

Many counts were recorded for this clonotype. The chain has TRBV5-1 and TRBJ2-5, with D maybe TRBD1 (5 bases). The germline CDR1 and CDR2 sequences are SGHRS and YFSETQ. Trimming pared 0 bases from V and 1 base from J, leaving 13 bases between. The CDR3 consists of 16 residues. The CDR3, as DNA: TGCGCCAGCAGCTTGGCCCCGACAGCTTCCCAAGAGACCCAGTACTTC. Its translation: CASSLAPTASQETQYF.

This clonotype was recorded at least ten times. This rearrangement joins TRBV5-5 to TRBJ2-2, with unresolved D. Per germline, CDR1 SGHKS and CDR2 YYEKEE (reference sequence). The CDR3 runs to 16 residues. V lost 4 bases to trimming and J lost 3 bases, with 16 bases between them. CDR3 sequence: CASSHPGPLYTGELFF. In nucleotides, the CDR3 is TGTGCCAGCAGCCACCCCGGGCCCCTCTACACCGGGGAGCTGTTTTTT.